Listed here are 10 T cell receptor beta chains from one sample, sequenced in a study of T cell clones after liver transplantation. The table came from immunoSEQ multiplex PCR; TCRdb's copy has only in-frame clones and leaves some out. The sample holds fewer than 50,000 clones, about 86% seen once. Sequencing used CD4+ T cells from blood, obtained 24 months after liver transplant. The receptors were sampled from a human patient who received a liver transplant. Part of the T cell pool may stem from the graft donor.

CDR3 nucleotide sequence: TGCGCCAGCAGCCAAGAAGTAGGACAGGGGCCCTACGAGCAGTACTTC. It yields the protein CASSQEVGQGPYEQYF. V and J are TRBV4-3 and TRBJ2-7; 9 positions agree with TRBD1. The CDR3 consists of 16 residues. V dropped 0 bases and J dropped 2; count of bases not matched to a gene: 5. Per the germline V gene, CDR1 is LGHNA and CDR2 is YSLEER.

The J gene is TRBJ2-4, the V gene TRBV5-4; D is possibly TRBD1 (5 bases). This CDR3 contains 15 residues. CDR1 and CDR2 from the germline V gene are SGHNT and YYREEE (reference sequence). V shed 4 bases and J shed 5 bases, with 16 bases lying between them. DNA of the CDR3: TGTGCCAGCAGCGACCAGACAGAGTGGGAAAACATTCAGTACTTC. Its translation: CASSDQTEWENIQYF.

The chain uses TRBV27 and TRBJ1-2, with TRBD1 matching over 7 bases. Germline lookup yields CDR1 MNHEY and CDR2 SMNVEV (reference sequence). This CDR3 spans 16 amino acids. V was pared by 5 bases and J by 4 bases, with 13 bases of the junction left unmatched. The CDR3 here is CASSATGTNRVYGYTF. The CDR3 region has the DNA TGTGCCAGCAGTGCGACAGGGACGAACCGGGTCTATGGCTACACCTTC.

This chain connects TRBV11-2 to TRBJ2-7; no firm D call. V was shortened by 0 bases and J by 1 base, with 7 bases between the two germline ends. CDR3 length: 14 residues. Germline-derived CDR1 and CDR2 are SGHAT and FQNNGV. The CDR3 DNA follows: TGTGCCAGCAGCTTAGACAGGTGGTCCTACGAGCAGTACTTC. This sequence encodes CASSLDRWSYEQYF.

The CDR3 reads CASRTRAGVGTEAFF. As DNA, the CDR3 is TGTGCCAGCAGGACCAGGGCGGGTGTCGGGACTGAAGCTTTCTTT. The J gene is TRBJ1-1, the V gene TRBV2; D may be TRBD1 (5 bases). The CDR3 runs to 15 residues. V was pared by 6 bases and J by 5 bases, with 19 bases between. Germline V CDR1 and CDR2: SNHLY, FYNNEI.

V gene TRBV10-2 combines with J gene TRBJ2-3, with D possibly matching TRBD2 (6 bases). Trimming removed 7 bases from V and 1 base from J, with 18 bases in between. CDR3 length: 16 amino acids. Per germline, CDR1 WSHSY and CDR2 SAAADI. CDR3 sequence (DNA): TGCGCCAGCACTCCCAGGAGGCGGGGAGGCACAGATACGCAGTATTTT. This translates into CASTPRRRGGTDTQYF.

This clone was observed once. The J gene is TRBJ1-2, the V gene TRBV5-6; the match to TRBD1 covers 7 bases. The trim removed 4 bases at V and 8 bases at J, leaving 8 bases unmatched. The CDR3 spans 13 residues. CDR1 is SGHDT, CDR2 YYEEEE, per germline. The CDR3 region has the DNA TGTGCCAGCAGCCCCAGGAGGGGGCGCGGCTACACCTTC. It specifies CASSPRRGRGYTF.

This sequence joins TRBV7-3 and TRBJ2-7; TRBD1 is a possible D gene (5 bases). The CDR3 totals 13 residues. Germline loops: CDR1 SGHTA, CDR2 FQGTGA. With 9 bases removed from V and 0 bases from J, the gap between germline ends came to 12 bases. The CDR3 loop reads CASDQGLSYEQYF. In DNA form, the CDR3 reads TGTGCCAGTGACCAGGGCCTCTCCTACGAGCAGTACTTC.

This clone was seen only a few times. The J gene is TRBJ2-3, the V gene TRBV7-2; the D gene could be TRBD1 or TRBD2 (7 bases each). The CDR3 is made up of 16 amino acids. The germline gives CDR1 SGHTA, CDR2 FQGNSA. Trimming took off 5 bases at V and 2 bases at J, with 17 bases between the two ends. In DNA form, the CDR3 reads TGTGCCAGCAGCCCCCGACAGGGAGGGGACACAGATACGCAGTATTTT. Its protein product is CASSPRQGGDTDTQYF.

This chain connects TRBV19 to TRBJ1-1, with D perhaps matching TRBD1 (6 bases). V lost 8 bases and J lost 5, with 18 bases in between. The CDR3 runs to 14 residues. CDR1 is LNHDA and CDR2 is SQIVND in the germline V gene (reference sequence). Here the CDR3 reads CASHLTGGRTEAFF. The CDR3 DNA reads as TGTGCCAGTCATTTGACAGGAGGAAGGACTGAAGCTTTCTTT.